This TCR beta chain derives from a study of T cell responses to AZD1222 COVID-19 vaccine. Findings and limits, study-wide: Vaccination with two AZD1222 doses was followed by a rise in Spike-specific TCR breadth and depth. In a largely white British group with more females than males, clonal diversity was possibly underestimated.

TCRdb's table, derived via immunoSEQ multiplex PCR, lists solely in-frame clones and lacks some. The table includes 110,000 to 150,000 clones, under 95% detected once. For this clone: What it binds is unknown.

The ends lost 1 base at V and 2 bases at J; junction bases unmatched: 6. This CDR3 region has 18 residues. Germline CDR1 LGHNA, CDR2 YSLEER. The TCR comes from an adult in good health. Sequences were derived from peripheral blood, sampled on day 0 of AZD1222 vaccination. The chain recombines TRBV4-3 with TRBJ2-3; 13 bases are a match to TRBD2. The CDR3 DNA reads TGCGCCAGCAGCCAAGCCGCGGGACTAGCGGGGACCACAGATACGCAGTATTTT. Translating it yields CASSQAAGLAGTTDTQYF.